This TCR beta chain emerged from a study of blood T cells in healthy people across ages. Whole-study results and caveats: From one million sequenced T cells, diversity estimates were lower bounds.

The CDR3 covers 14 residues. V was clipped by 6 bases and J by 7 bases; unmatched bases: 4. The germline gives CDR1 SNHLY, CDR2 FYNNEI. Turning to this clonotype: Its antigen is as yet unknown.

A second PCR of 7 to 11 cycles used a sample-barcoded 5' primer and a J-beta primer mix. Tags on each cDNA molecule came from a template-switch adaptor with 12 random nucleotides. Per sample, CDR3-containing paired-end reads numbered at least 3 million. A single record per CDR3 protein comes from TCRdb applying MiXCR to the 5' RACE reads. The sample yields about 680,000 distinct CDR3 sequences, around 45% seen once. Sequences were obtained from blood. This receptor was taken from a woman aged 60 to 75 in good health. The chain links TRBV2 to TRBJ1-4; 11 bases map to TRBD1. This chain's CDR3 is CASSAGTGGEKLFF. As DNA, the CDR3 is TGTGCCAGCAGCGCCGGGACAGGGGGTGAAAAACTGTTTTTT.